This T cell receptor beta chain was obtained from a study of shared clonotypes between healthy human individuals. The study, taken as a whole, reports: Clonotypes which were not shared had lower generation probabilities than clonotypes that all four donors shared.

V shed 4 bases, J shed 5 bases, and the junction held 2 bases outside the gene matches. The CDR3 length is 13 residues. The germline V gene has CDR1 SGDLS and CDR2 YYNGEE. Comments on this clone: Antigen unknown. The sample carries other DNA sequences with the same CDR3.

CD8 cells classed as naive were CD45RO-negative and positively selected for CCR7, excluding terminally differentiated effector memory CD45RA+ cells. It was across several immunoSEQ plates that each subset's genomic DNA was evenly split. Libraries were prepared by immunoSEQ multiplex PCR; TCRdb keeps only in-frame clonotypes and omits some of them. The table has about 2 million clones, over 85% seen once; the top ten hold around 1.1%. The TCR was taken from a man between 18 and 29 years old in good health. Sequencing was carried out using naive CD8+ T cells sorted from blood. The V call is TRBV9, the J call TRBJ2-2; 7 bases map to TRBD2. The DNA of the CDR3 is TGTGCCAGCAGCTTGGGAGGGACCGGGGAGCTGTTTTTT. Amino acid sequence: CASSLGGTGELFF.